The clone carrying this T cell receptor beta chain has a handful of counts. Its antigen is not known. The PCR was carried out with 60 Vbeta primers and 13 Jbeta primers. Method: immunoSEQ multiplex PCR; TCRdb's copy keeps in-frame clones and lacks some. The sample lists some 180,000 clones, 70% to 80% occurring once. The source of the sample is a study of cytomegalovirus exposure and HLA in healthy donors. Points from the study as a whole: One cluster of highly shared sequence variants probably arose as a sequencing artifact. Exclusion as indistinguishable affected some V segments, including TRBV6-2 and TRBV6-3.

The CDR3 has 13 amino acids. V was pared by 5 bases and J by 1 base, with 2 bases of the junction left unmatched. CDR1 is SGHNT, CDR2 YENEEA, per germline. This clonotype originated in a male donor in good health and CMV-seronegative. The sample comprised PBMCs. This chain joins TRBV11-3 and TRBJ2-7; 7 bases map to TRBD1. The CDR3 is CASSQGESYEQYF. CDR3 sequence (DNA): TGTGCCAGCAGCCAGGGGGAGTCCTACGAGCAGTACTTC.